The source of this TCR beta chain is a study of blood T cells in healthy people across ages. Study conclusions and caveats: Long-lived donors exceeded aged donors in naive CD4+ cells and diversity. Older age went with lower TCR beta diversity per million T cells, in a roughly linear way.

From germline, CDR1 is MNHEY and CDR2 SVGEGT. Between the trimmed V and J ends, which lost 7 bases and 8 bases, there was a span of 17 bases. The CDR3 is 13 residues long. A J-beta primer mix and a sample-barcoded 5' primer were used in a second PCR of roughly 7 to 12 cycles. Unique molecular identifiers of 12 random nucleotides labeled each cDNA. There were at least 3 million CDR3-containing paired-end reads obtained from each sample. In TCRdb, the 5' RACE reads were re-called with MiXCR into one record per CDR3 protein. The sample carries about 720,000 distinct CDR3 sequences, roughly 20% recorded once. With regard to this clonotype: The antigen remains undetermined.

This chain connects TRBV6-2 or TRBV6-3 to TRBJ1-2; weak D call: TRBD1 (5 bases). This sequence originates from a man in his 70s in good health. Sequenced input: blood. CDR3 amino acids: CASTSDTTGGYTF. The CDR3, as DNA: TGTGCCAGCACATCGGACACGACGGGGGGCTACACCTTC.